The T cell receptor beta chain under discussion was sequenced for a study of blood T cell repertoires in COVID-19. Looking at the study overall: PBMCs, B-cell-depleted T cells, or T cells were the source of the cDNA or gDNA that made up the material.

Profiling relied on immunoSEQ multiplex PCR, and the TCRdb table lists in-frame clones only, not all of them. This sample carries 70,000 or so clones, roughly three quarters of them seen once, and the ten largest clones take 16%. The CDR3 has 16 amino acids. Germline CDR1 and CDR2: PRHDT and FYEKMQ (reference sequence). Trimming took 4 bases from V and 3 from J, leaving 18 bases between them. This clone was detected only a few times. The sample was peripheral blood. The gene calls are TRBV13 and TRBJ1-1, with TRBD1 as a possible D gene (6 bases). This sequence was found in a man aged 55 to 70 with acute or convalescent COVID-19. Here the CDR3 reads CASSSLQGYFYTEAFF. DNA for the CDR3: TGTGCCAGCAGCTCACTACAGGGCTACTTCTACACTGAAGCTTTCTTT.